The clone carrying this T cell receptor (beta chain) has more than one count but fewer than ten. What it binds is not known. The CDR3 consists of 15 residues. Germline CDR1 is MDHEN and CDR2 is SYDVKM. Trimming took 5 bases from V and 9 from J, leaving 17 bases between them. The data were taken from a study of cytomegalovirus exposure and HLA in healthy donors. Findings and caveats of the study: TCR beta sequences numbering 15,000 to 20,000 were associated with HLA alleles at 0.05 false discovery rate in a later analysis. Owing to their indistinguishability, certain V segments, notably TRBV6-2 and TRBV6-3, were excluded.

PCR primers comprised 60 Vbeta and 13 Jbeta primers. Using immunoSEQ multiplex PCR, the repertoire was profiled, and TCRdb retains in-frame clones only, with some absent. The top ten clones hold approximately 2% of a sample with about 180,000 clones, about 86% of them seen once. This receptor was identified in a woman between 25 and 40 years old in good health and CMV-seronegative. The source material was PBMCs. J is TRBJ1-6 and V is TRBV28, with TRBD1 as a possible D gene (5 bases). This chain's CDR3 is CASSPYGQGGSPLHF. The CDR3 DNA sequence: TGTGCCAGCAGTCCATACGGGCAGGGAGGTTCACCCCTCCACTTT.